This TCR beta chain comes out of a study of blood T cell repertoires in COVID-19. Study background: Spain, Italy and the United States supplied samples that represented acute and convalescent COVID-19. PBMCs, B-cell-depleted T cells, or T cells provided the cDNA or gDNA that made up the material.

Germline V CDR1 and CDR2: MNHEY, SVGEGT. V was cut by 6 bases and J by 5 bases, with 15 bases left in between. The CDR3 has 14 amino acids. This clone was counted between two and nine times. Data came from immunoSEQ multiplex PCR; TCRdb stores just in-frame clones and leaves some out. The sample lists 450,000 or so clones, 70% to 90% occurring once. Sequencing was done on a sample of peripheral blood. The rearrangement joins TRBV6-2 or TRBV6-3 to TRBJ2-3, with D perhaps matching TRBD1 (5 bases). The source of this sequence is a woman aged 40 to 50 with COVID-19, enrolled during active disease. In DNA, the CDR3 is TGTGCCAGCAGCCTATTGACAGCCAGAGATACGCAGTATTTT. Its translation is CASSLLTARDTQYF.